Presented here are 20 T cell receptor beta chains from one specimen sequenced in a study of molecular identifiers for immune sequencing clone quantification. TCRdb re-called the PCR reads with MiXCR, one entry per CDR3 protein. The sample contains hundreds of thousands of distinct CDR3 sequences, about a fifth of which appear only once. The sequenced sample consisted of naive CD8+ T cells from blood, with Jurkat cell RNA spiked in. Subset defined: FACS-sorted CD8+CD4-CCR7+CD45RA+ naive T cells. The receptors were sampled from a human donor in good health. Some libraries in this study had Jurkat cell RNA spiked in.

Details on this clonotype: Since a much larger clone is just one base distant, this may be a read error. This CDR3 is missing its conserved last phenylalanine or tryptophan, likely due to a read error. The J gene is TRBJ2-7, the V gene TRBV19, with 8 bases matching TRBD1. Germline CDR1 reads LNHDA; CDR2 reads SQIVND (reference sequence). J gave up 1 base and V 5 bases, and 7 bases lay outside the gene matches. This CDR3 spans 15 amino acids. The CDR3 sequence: CASSRGTGLSYEQYS. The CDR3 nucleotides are TGTGCCAGTAGTCGCGGGACAGGACTTTCCTACGAGCAGTACTCC.

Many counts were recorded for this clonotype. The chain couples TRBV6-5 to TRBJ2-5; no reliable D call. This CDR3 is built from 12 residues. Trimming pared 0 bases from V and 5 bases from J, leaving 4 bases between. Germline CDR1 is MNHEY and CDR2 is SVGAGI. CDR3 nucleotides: TGTGCCAGCAGTTACTCTACGGAGACCCAGTACTTC. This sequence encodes CASSYSTETQYF.

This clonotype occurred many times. The CDR3 nucleotides are TGTGCCAGTAGTATATTTTTCAGGGGCAATCAGCCCCAGCATTTT. It codes for CASSIFFRGNQPQHF. The chain employs TRBV19 and TRBJ1-5; weak D call: TRBD1 (5 bases). The V and J ends lost 2 bases and 2 bases respectively, with 10 bases between them. The germline V gene has CDR1 LNHDA and CDR2 SQIVND (reference sequence). The CDR3 is 15 amino acids.

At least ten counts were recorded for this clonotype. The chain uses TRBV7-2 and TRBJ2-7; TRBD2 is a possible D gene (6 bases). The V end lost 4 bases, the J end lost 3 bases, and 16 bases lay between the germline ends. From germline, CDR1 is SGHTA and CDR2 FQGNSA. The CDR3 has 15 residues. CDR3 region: CASSSYGGDGYEQYF. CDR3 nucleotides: TGTGCCAGCAGCTCCTACGGCGGGGACGGCTACGAGCAGTACTTC.

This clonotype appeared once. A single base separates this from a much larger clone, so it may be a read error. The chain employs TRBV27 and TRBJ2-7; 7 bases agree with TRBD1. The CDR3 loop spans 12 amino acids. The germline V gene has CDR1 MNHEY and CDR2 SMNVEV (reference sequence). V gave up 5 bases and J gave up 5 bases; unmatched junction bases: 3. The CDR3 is CASSTTGHEQYF. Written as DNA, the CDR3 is TGTGCCAGCAGTACGACAGGGCACGAGCAGTACTTC.

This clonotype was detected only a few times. This chain's CDR3 is CASSLPLAVAGQETQYF. DNA for the CDR3: TGTGCCAGCAGCTTACCCCTGGCGGTAGCGGGACAAGAGACCCAGTACTTC. V and J are TRBV7-9 and TRBJ2-5, with 8 bases lining up with TRBD2. The V gene's germline CDR1 is SEHNR and CDR2 FQNEAQ (reference sequence). V shed 2 bases, J shed 2 bases, and the junction held 10 bases outside the gene matches. This CDR3 is built from 17 residues. The entire variable domain, with the rest obtained from reference TRBV7-9 and TRBJ2-5, is as follows: DTGVSQNPRHKITKRGQNVTFRCDPISEHNRLYWYRQTLGQGPEFLTYFQNEAQLEKSRLLSDRFSAERPKGSFSTLEIQRTEQGDSAMYLCASSLPLAVAGQETQYFGPGTRLLVL.

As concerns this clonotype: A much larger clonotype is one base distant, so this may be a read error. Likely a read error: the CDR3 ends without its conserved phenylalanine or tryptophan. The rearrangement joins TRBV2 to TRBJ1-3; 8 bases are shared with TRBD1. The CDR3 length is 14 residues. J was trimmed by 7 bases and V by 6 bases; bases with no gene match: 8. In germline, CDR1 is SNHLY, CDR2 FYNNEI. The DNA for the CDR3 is TGTGCCAGCAGAGTCAGGGGGCCAGGGAACACCATATATATT. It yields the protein CASRVRGPGNTIYI.

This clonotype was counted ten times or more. CDR3 region: CSAPRTNTEAFF. The CDR3 region has the DNA TGCAGTGCCCCCCGGACGAACACTGAAGCTTTCTTT. The chain is built from TRBV20-1 and TRBJ1-1, with unresolved D. This CDR3 is 12 amino acids long. Trimming cost V 6 bases and J 1 base, with 9 bases left between them. CDR1 is DFQATT and CDR2 is SNEGSKA in the germline V gene (reference sequence).

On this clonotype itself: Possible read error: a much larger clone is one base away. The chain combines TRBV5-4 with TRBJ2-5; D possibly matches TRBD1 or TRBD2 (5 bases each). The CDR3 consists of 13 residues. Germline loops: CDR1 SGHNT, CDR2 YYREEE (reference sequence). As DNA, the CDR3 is TGTGCCAGCAGCCCCCCGGGGCAAGAGACCCTGTACTTC. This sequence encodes CASSPPGQETLYF.

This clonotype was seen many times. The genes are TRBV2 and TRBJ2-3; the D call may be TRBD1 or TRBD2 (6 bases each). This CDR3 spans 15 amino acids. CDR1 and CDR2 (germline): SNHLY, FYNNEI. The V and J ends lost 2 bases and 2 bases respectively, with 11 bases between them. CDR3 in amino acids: CASSERGPPTDTQYF. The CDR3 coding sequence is TGTGCCAGCAGTGAACGGGGGCCACCCACAGATACGCAGTATTTT.

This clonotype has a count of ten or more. CDR3 sequence reads: CSVLPGTNEQFF. The CDR3 DNA sequence: TGCAGCGTTCTACCCGGGACCAATGAGCAGTTCTTC. The chain has TRBV29-1 and TRBJ2-1; the D gene could be TRBD1 or TRBD2 (5 bases each). Per germline, CDR1 SQVTM and CDR2 ANQGSEA. The CDR3 is made up of 12 amino acids. V lost 5 bases to trimming and J lost 6 bases, with 11 bases between them.

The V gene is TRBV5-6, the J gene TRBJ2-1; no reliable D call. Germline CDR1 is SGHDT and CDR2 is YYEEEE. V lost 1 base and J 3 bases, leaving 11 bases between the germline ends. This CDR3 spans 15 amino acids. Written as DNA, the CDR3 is TGTGCCAGCAGCTTGAGCCAGACCCTCTACAATGAGCAGTTCTTC. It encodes CASSLSQTLYNEQFF.

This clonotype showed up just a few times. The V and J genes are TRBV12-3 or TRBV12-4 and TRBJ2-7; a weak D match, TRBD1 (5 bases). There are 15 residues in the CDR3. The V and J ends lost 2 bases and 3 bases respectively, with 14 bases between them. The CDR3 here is CASSLLQGYNYEQYF. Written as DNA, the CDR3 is TGTGCCAGCAGTTTATTGCAGGGCTATAACTACGAGCAGTACTTC.

Written as DNA, the CDR3 is TGTGCCACCAGCAGAGATTCGGAGACGCAGTATTTT. Translated, it gives CATSRDSETQYF. V usage is TRBV15 and J usage is TRBJ2-3; D remains ambiguous. The ends were cut back, 0 bases at V and 9 bases at J, with 7 bases in the middle. CDR3 length: 12 amino acids. Germline lookup yields CDR1 LNHNV and CDR2 YYDKDF (reference sequence).

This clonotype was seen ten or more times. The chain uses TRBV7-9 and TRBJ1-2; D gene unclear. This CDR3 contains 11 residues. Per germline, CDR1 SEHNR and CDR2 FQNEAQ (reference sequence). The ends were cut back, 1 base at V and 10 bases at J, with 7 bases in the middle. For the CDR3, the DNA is TGTGCCAGCAGCTTAGTCGAGGACTACACCTTC. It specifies CASSLVEDYTF.

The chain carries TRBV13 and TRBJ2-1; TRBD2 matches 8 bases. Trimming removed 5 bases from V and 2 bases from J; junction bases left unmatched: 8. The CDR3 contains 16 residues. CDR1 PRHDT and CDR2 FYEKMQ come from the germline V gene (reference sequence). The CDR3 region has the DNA TGTGCCAGCAGCCCTGCTACTAGCGGCCCCTACAATGAGCAGTTCTTC. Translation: CASSPATSGPYNEQFF.

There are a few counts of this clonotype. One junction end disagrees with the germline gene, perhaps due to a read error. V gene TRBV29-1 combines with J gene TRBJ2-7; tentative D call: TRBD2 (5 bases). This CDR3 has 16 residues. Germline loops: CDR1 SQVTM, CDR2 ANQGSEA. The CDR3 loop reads CSVEGGPSGDPYERYF. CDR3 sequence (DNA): TGCAGCGTTGAAGGGGGTCCGAGCGGAGACCCCTACGAGCGGTACTTC.

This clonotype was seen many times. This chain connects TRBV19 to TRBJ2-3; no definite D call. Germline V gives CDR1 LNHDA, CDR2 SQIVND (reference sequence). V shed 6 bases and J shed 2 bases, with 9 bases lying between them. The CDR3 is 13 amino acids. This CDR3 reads CASSTLVTDTQYF. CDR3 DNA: TGTGCCAGTAGCACCCTCGTCACAGATACGCAGTATTTT.

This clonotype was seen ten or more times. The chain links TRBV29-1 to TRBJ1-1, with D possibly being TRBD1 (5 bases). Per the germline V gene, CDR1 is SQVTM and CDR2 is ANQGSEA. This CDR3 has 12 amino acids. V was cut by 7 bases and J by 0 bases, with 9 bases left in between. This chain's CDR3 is CSGRVLNTEAFF. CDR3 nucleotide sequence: TGCAGCGGCAGGGTCTTGAACACTGAAGCTTTCTTT.

CDR3 in amino acids: CASSRGTGDYEQYF. CDR3 coding DNA: TGCGCCAGCAGCCGAGGGACAGGGGACTACGAGCAGTACTTC. The chain employs TRBV4-3 and TRBJ2-7, with 10 bases fitting TRBD1. The germline gives CDR1 LGHNA, CDR2 YSLEER. The CDR3 has 14 amino acids. J gave up 3 bases and V 4 bases, and 3 bases lay outside the gene matches.